This T cell receptor beta chain emerged from a study of T cells in tumors after PD-1 blockade. This clone was counted only a few times. Germline CDR1 and CDR2: LGHDT and YNNKEL (reference sequence). The CDR3 spans 14 residues. V lost 1 base, J lost 7 bases, and 3 bases stayed unmatched. Here immunoSEQ multiplex PCR was the method, and the copy in TCRdb shows in-frame clones only, minus some. The sample includes around 45,000 clones, 75% to 80% of them seen just once. V usage is TRBV3-1 (or the pseudogene TRBV3-2) and J usage is TRBJ2-1; 8 bases agree with TRBD2. The sequencing used PBMCs, collected before anti-PD-1 treatment. The receptor's source is a human donor with basal cell carcinoma. CDR3 region: CASSQAGRGNEQFF. The CDR3 nucleotides are TGTGCCAGCAGCCAAGCCGGGAGGGGAAATGAGCAGTTCTTC.